This T cell receptor beta chain was identified during a study of T cell repertoires in aging, cancer and after chemotherapy. Study context: Chronic lymphocytic leukemia patients on fludarabine- or bendamustine-based regimens gave paired samples before and after chemotherapy. The full dataset contained some 8.7 million TCR reads.

Points from the study as a whole: Untreated cancer patients had significantly lower blood TCR diversity than age-matched healthy donors. Median generation probability rose over the chemotherapy interval in each cancer cohort, suggesting rebound thymic output.

CDR3 size: 13 residues. Germline lookup yields CDR1 MRHNA and CDR2 SNTAGT. V was pared by 4 bases and J by 1 base, with 2 bases between. The template was genomic DNA from peripheral blood, not RNA. This clonotype was seen more than once but under ten times. The antigen is unknown. Multiplex touch-down PCR with TRB-A/B primers amplified rearranged V-D-J TRB sequences. MiXCR, applied by TCRdb to the multiplex PCR reads, yields one record per CDR3 protein. The data show approximately 1,500 distinct CDR3 sequences, roughly 26% seen once. This receptor was taken from a human donor with a blood cancer. This chain joins TRBV6-4 and TRBJ1-6; D not certain. Sequencing used blood. The CDR3 coding sequence is TGTGCCAGCAGTGGATCCTATAATTCACCCCTCCACTTT. Its translation is CASSGSYNSPLHF.